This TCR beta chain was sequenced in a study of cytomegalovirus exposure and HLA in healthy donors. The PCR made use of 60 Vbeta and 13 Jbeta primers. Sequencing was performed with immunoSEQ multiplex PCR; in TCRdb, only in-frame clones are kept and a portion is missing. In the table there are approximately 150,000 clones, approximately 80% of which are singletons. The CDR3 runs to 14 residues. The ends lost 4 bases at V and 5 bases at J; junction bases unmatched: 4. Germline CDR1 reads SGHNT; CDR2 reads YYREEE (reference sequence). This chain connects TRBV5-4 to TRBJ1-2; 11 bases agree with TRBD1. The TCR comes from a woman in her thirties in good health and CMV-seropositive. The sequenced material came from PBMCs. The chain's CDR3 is CASSPGQGVYGYTF. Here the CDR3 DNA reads TGTGCCAGCAGCCCGGGACAGGGGGTATATGGCTACACCTTC.